Sequencing of this T cell receptor beta chain was carried out in a study of blood T cells in healthy people across ages. Comment on this clonotype: The antigen is unknown. The junction departs from germline at one end; a sequencing error may be responsible.

It was with a sample-barcoded 5' primer and a J-beta primer mix that a second PCR of roughly 6 to 12 cycles was run. TCRdb reprocessed the 5' RACE reads with MiXCR, giving one entry per CDR3 protein. The sample lists about 640,000 distinct CDR3 sequences; 25% to 30% were seen once. General study points: Estimates of diversity drawn from one million T cells were considered underestimates.

Extraction yielded at least 6 micrograms of total RNA per sample. Germline CDR1 and CDR2: SGHTA and FQGTGA. This CDR3 has 16 residues. The source is a woman older than 75 in good health. This chain links TRBV7-3 with TRBJ1-2; D ambiguous. The sequenced sample consisted of blood. CDR3 amino acids: CASSLMDGGPNHGYTF. The DNA for the CDR3 is TGTGCCAGCAGCTTAATGGACGGCGGACCTAACCATGGCTACACCTTC.